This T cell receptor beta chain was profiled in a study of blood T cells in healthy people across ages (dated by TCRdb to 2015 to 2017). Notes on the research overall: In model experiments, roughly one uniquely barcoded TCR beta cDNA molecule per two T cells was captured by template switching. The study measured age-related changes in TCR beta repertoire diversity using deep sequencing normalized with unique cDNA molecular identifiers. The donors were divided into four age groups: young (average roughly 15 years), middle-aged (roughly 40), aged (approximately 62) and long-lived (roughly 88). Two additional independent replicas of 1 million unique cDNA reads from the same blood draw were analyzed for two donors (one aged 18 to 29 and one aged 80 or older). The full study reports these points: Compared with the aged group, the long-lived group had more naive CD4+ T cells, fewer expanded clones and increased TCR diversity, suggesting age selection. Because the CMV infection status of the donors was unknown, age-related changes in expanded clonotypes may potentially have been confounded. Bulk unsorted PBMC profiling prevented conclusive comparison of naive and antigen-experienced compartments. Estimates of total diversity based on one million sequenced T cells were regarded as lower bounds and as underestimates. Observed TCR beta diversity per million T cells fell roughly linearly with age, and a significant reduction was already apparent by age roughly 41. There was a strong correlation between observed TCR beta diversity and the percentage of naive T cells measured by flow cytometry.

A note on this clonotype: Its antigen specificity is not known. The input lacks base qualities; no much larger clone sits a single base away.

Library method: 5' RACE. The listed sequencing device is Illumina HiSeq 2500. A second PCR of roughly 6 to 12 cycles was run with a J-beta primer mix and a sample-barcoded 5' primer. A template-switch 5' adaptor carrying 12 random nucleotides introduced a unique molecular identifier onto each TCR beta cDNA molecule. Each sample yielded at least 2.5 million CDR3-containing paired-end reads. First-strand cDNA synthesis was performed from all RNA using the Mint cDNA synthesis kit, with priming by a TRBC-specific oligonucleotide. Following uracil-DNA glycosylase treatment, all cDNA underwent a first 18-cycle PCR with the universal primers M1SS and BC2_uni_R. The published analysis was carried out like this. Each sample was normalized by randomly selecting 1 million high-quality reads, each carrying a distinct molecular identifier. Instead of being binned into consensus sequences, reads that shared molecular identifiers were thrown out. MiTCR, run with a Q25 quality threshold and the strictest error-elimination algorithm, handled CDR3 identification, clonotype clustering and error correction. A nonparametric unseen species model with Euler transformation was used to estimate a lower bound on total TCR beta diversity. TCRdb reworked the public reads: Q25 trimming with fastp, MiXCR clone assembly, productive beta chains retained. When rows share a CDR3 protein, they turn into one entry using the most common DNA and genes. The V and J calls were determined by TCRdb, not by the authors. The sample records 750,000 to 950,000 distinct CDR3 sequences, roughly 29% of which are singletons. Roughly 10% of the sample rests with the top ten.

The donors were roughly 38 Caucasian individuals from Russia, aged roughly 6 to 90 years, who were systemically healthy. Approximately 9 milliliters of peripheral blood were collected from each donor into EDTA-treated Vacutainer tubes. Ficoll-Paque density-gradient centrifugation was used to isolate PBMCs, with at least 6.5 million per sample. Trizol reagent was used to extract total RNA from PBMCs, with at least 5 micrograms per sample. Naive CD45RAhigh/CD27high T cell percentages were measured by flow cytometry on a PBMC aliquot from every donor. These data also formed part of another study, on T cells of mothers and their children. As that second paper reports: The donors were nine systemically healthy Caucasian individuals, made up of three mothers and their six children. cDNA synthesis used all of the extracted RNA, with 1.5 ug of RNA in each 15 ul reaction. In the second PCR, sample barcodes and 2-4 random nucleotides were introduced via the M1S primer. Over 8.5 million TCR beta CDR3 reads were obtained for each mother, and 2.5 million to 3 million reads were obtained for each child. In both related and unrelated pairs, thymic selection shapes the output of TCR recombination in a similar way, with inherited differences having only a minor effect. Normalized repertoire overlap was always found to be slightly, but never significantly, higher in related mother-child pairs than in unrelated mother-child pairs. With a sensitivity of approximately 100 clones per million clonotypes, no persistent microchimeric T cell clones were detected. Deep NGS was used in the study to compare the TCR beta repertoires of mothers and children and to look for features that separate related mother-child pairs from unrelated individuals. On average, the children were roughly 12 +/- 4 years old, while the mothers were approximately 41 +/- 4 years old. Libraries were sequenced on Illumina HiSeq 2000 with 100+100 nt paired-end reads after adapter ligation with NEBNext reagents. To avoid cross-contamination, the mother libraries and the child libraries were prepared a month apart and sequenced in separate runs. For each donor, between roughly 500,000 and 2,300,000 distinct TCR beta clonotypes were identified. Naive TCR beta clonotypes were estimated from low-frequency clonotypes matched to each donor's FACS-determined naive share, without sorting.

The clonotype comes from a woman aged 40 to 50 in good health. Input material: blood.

CDR3 protein: CASSLAAWGAAYEQYF. The nucleotide sequence is TGTGCCAGCAGCTTGGCTGCGTGGGGGGCCGCCTACGAGCAGTACTTC. The V and J segments used are TRBV5-4 and TRBJ2-7; the D gene is possibly TRBD1 or TRBD2, with 6 bases matching each. CDR1 and CDR2 are read off the germline V gene (reference sequence) as SGHNT and YYREEE. A distance of 15 bases separates the germline ends of V and J, which lose 0 bases and 2 bases respectively. The CDR3 starts with the cysteine, ends with the phenylalanine, and has 16 residues. The entry retains the CDR3 DNA only, 48 bases that are in frame from base 1.